Each of the 5 T cell receptor beta chains below was sequenced from the same sample in a study of T-cell memory formation after mild COVID-19. TCRdb called the 5' RACE reads again in MiXCR, with one record for every CDR3 protein. This table holds about 350,000 distinct CDR3 sequences, 12% to 15% found once. The sequenced sample consisted of PBMCs or a T cell subset sorted from them (not recorded which). Receptors originate from a young man who had mild COVID-19 (a few samples of this study predate the infection). Cell type and time point are not known.

The table lists this clonotype with a few counts. V and J are TRBV6-5 and TRBJ2-3; possibly TRBD1 or TRBD2 for D (5 bases each). CDR1 is MNHEY and CDR2 is SVGAGI in the germline V gene. Trimming removed 6 bases at V and 2 bases at J, with 15 bases between. There are 15 residues in the CDR3. The CDR3 protein is CASREQEANTDTQYF. CDR3 nucleotide sequence: TGTGCCAGCAGGGAACAGGAGGCCAACACAGATACGCAGTATTTT.

The chain uses TRBV28 and TRBJ1-2, with D tentatively TRBD1 (5 bases). V lost 6 bases to trimming and J lost 7 bases, with 15 bases between them. Per the germline V gene, CDR1 is MDHEN and CDR2 is SYDVKM. The CDR3 has 13 amino acids. The CDR3: CASSPRRDGGYTF. As DNA, the CDR3 is TGTGCCAGCAGCCCTCGCAGGGACGGTGGCTACACCTTC.

A few counts support this clonotype. This chain connects TRBV24-1 to TRBJ2-3; D uncertain. Germline V lookup: CDR1 KGHDR, CDR2 SFDVKD. This CDR3 is built from 8 residues. V was clipped by 11 bases and J by 5 bases, with 1 base between them. Written as DNA, the CDR3 is TGTGCCATAGATACGCAGTATTTT. Protein: CAIDTQYF.

V and J are TRBV7-9 and TRBJ1-4; possibly TRBD1 for D (5 bases). The V end was cut by 3 bases, the J end by 3 bases, with 11 bases between. This CDR3 has 15 amino acids. Germline lookup yields CDR1 SEHNR and CDR2 FQNEAQ (reference sequence). CDR3 amino acids: CASSFSGGSNEKLFF. In DNA, the CDR3 is TGTGCCAGCAGCTTTTCCGGGGGATCTAATGAAAAACTGTTTTTT.

This clonotype was found a few times. This chain links TRBV20-1 with TRBJ2-2; D tentatively reads TRBD1 or TRBD2 (5 bases each). The germline gives CDR1 DFQATT, CDR2 SNEGSKA (reference sequence). The CDR3 runs 15 residues. Trimming took 4 bases from V and 5 from J, leaving 17 bases between them. CDR3 in DNA: TGCAGTGCTACGGTTCTGGGGGTCGAGACCGGGGAGCTGTTTTTT. It encodes CSATVLGVETGELFF.